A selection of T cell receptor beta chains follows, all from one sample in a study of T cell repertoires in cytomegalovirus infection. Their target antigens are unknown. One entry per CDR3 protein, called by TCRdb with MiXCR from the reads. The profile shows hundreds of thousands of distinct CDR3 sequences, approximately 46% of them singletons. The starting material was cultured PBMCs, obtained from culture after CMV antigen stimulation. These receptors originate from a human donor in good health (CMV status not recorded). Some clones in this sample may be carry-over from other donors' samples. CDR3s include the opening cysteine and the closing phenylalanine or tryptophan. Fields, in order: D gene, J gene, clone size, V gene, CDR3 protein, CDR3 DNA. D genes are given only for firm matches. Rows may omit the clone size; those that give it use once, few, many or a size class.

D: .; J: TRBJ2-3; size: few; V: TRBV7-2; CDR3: CASSGPGGPSFTQYF; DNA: TGTGCCAGCAGCGGACCTGGAGGGCCCTCGTTTACGCAGTATTTT
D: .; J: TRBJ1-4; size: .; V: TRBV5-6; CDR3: CASSPLGGLNEKLFF; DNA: TGTGCCAGCAGCCCCCTAGGAGGGCTTAATGAAAAACTGTTTTTT
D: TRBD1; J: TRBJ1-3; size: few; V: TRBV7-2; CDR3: CASSVQGTPNIGNTIYF; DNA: TGTGCCAGCAGCGTACAGGGGACGCCAAACATAGGAAACACCATATATTTT
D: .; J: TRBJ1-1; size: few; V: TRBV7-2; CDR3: CASSYRGYTEAFF; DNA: TGTGCCAGCAGCTATCGTGGGTACACTGAAGCTTTCTTT
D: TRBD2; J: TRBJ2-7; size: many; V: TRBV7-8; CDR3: CASSRGRTSAAEQYF; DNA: TGTGCCAGCAGCCGGGGAAGGACTAGCGCGGCCGAGCAGTACTTC
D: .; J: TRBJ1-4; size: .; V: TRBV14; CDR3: CASSQEYAGGFNEKLFF; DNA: TGTGCCAGCAGCCAAGAATATGCGGGGGGCTTTAATGAAAAACTGTTTTTT
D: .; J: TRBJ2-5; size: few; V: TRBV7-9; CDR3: CASSFLTGHIGEETQYF; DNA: TGTGCCAGCAGCTTTTTAACAGGACACATTGGGGAAGAGACCCAGTACTTC
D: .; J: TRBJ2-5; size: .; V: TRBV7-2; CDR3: CASSLAFRETQYF; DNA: TGTGCCAGCAGCTTAGCTTTTCGCGAGACCCAGTACTTC
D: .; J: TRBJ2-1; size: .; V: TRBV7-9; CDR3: CASSLVHDRDSHNEQFF; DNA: TGTGCCAGCAGCTTAGTCCACGACCGGGACTCGCACAATGAGCAGTTCTTC
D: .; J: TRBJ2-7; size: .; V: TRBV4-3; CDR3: CASSHLKDGSYEQYF; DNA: TGCGCCAGCAGCCACCTCAAGGATGGCTCCTACGAGCAGTACTTC
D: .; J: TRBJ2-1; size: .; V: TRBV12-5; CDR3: CASGVNQGTHYNEQFF; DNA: TGTGCTAGTGGTGTTAATCAGGGGACCCACTACAATGAGCAGTTCTTC
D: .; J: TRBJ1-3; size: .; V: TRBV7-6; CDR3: CASSPGGGGGNTIYF; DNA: TGTGCCAGCAGCCCGGGGGGCGGCGGTGGAAACACCATATATTTT
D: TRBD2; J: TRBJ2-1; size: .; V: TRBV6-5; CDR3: CASRSSSGGSYNEQFF; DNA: TGTGCCAGCAGATCTTCTAGCGGCGGCTCCTACAATGAGCAGTTCTTC
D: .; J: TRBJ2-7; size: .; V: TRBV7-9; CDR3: CASSWGGPGEDF; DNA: TGTGCCAGCAGCTGGGGGGGCCCCGGGGAGGACTTC
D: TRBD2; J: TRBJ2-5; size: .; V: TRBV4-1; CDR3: CASSQGLAGAGRETQYF; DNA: TGCGCCAGCAGCCAGGGACTAGCGGGGGCCGGACGAGAGACCCAGTACTTC
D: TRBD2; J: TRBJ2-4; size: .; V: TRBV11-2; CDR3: CASSSRGGLGKNIQYF; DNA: TGTGCCAGCAGCTCCCGGGGGGGCCTAGGGAAAAACATTCAGTACTTC
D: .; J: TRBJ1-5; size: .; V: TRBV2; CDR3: CASNGQKDQPQHF; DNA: TGTGCCAGCAATGGACAGAAAGATCAGCCCCAGCATTTT
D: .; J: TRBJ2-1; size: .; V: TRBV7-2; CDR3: CASSLDGDNEQFF; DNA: TGTGCCAGCAGTCTAGATGGGGACAATGAGCAGTTCTTC
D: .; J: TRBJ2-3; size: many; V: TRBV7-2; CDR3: CASSLARYTDTQYF; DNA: TGTGCCAGCAGCTTAGCCCGTTATACAGATACGCAGTATTTT
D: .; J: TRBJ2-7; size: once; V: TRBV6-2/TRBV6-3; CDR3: CASSHPLSGRAIDEQYF; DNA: TGTGCCAGCAGCCACCCCCTTTCTGGCAGGGCTATCGACGAGCAGTACTTC
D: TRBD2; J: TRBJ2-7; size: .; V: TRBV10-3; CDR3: CAISQGLAGNSYEQYF; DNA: TGTGCCATCAGTCAAGGACTAGCGGGGAACTCCTACGAGCAGTACTTC
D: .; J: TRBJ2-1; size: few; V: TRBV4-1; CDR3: CASSQAPFNGDEQFF; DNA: TGCGCCAGCAGCCAAGCCCCTTTCAATGGAGATGAGCAGTTCTTC
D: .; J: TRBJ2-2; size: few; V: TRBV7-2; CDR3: CASSLRGGQSTGELFF; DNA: TGTGCCAGCAGCTTAAGGGGGGGTCAGTCCACCGGGGAGCTGTTTTTT
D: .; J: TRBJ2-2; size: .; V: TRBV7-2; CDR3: CASSITGYGGELFF; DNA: TGTGCCAGCAGCATAACGGGATACGGCGGGGAGCTGTTTTTT
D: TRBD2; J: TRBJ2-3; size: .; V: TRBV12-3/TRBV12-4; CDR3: CASTLGGSRGDTQYF; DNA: TGTGCCAGCACTTTGGGGGGGAGTCGGGGTGATACGCAGTATTTT
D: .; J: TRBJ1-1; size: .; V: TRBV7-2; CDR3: CASSSTGMFTEAFF; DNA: TGTGCCAGCAGCTCGACAGGAATGTTCACTGAAGCTTTCTTT
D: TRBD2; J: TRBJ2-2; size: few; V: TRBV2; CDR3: CASKIAGANTGELFF; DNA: TGTGCCAGCAAAATAGCGGGAGCTAACACCGGGGAGCTGTTTTTT
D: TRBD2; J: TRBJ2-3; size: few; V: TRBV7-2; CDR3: CASSSRISGREAYTQYF; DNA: TGTGCCAGCAGCTCCAGAATTAGCGGGAGGGAAGCATATACGCAGTATTTT
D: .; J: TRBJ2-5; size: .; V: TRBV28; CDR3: CASSPRADPEAQYF; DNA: TGTGCCAGCAGTCCTCGGGCCGACCCCGAGGCCCAGTACTTC